The 9 T cell receptor beta chains given below trace back to one sample, sequenced in a study of control samples from healthy donors and cancer patients. Produced via immunoSEQ multiplex PCR; TCRdb's table is partial and in-frame only. The table shows roughly 18,000 clones, with more than 75% occurring only once. Sequenced material: PBMCs. These receptors were taken from a woman aged 60-75 years with head and neck cancer.

This chain uses TRBV19 with TRBJ2-7; tentative D call: TRBD2 (5 bases). There are 15 residues in the CDR3. Trimming removed 2 bases from V and 2 bases from J, with 13 bases in between. The germline CDR1 and CDR2 sequences are LNHDA and SQIVND (reference sequence). The DNA of the CDR3 is TGTGCCAGTAGTATAACGGTGGATAGCGCCTACGAGCAGTACTTC. Translation: CASSITVDSAYEQYF.

The chain couples TRBV28 to TRBJ1-5; 8 nucleotides agree with TRBD1. CDR1 and CDR2 from the germline V gene are MDHEN and SYDVKM. V shed 5 bases, J shed 5 bases, and the junction held 5 bases outside the gene matches. This CDR3 contains 14 residues. The CDR3 region has the DNA TGTGCCAGCAGTCCCCGGACAGGGCATCAGCCCCAGCATTTT. This gives the protein CASSPRTGHQPQHF.

The rearrangement joins TRBV5-1 to TRBJ1-1, with D perhaps TRBD1 (5 bases). Trimming stripped 4 bases from V and 2 bases from J, with 12 bases between. CDR3 length equals 14 residues. The V gene's germline CDR1 is SGHRS and CDR2 YFSETQ. The CDR3 spells CASSRGSENTEAFF. DNA of the CDR3: TGCGCCAGCAGCCGGGGGTCGGAAAACACTGAAGCTTTCTTT.

The chain has TRBV7-9 and TRBJ1-3; 7 bases agree with TRBD1. Germline CDR1 SEHNR, CDR2 FQNEAQ (reference sequence). The CDR3 loop spans 17 amino acids. J gave up 4 bases and V 3 bases, and 12 bases lay outside the gene matches. In DNA, the CDR3 is TGTGCCAGCAGCTTTCCCCTCAGGACAGGCTCGGGAAACACCATATATTTT. Encoded protein: CASSFPLRTGSGNTIYF.

V is TRBV12-5 and J is TRBJ1-2; tentatively, D is TRBD1 (6 bases). Trimming took 2 bases from V and 7 from J, leaving 14 bases between them. Germline CDR1 is LGHNT and CDR2 is FRNRAP. The CDR3 contains 14 residues. In DNA, the CDR3 is TGTGCTAGTGGTTTGATGCAGGGGCGTCGTGGCTACACCTTC. This sequence encodes CASGLMQGRRGYTF.

This chain joins TRBV18 and TRBJ2-5, with D possibly matching TRBD2 (5 bases). Germline assignment: CDR1 KGHSH and CDR2 LQKENI. Trimming removed 9 bases at V and 4 bases at J, with 12 bases between. CDR3 length: 12 amino acids. The CDR3 here is CASSPRGETQYF. In DNA form, the CDR3 reads TGTGCCAGTTCCCCTCGGGGAGAGACCCAGTACTTC.

This clone was picked up one time. The rearrangement joins TRBV5-4 to TRBJ2-2; D may be TRBD1 or TRBD2 (5 bases each). Looked up from germline, CDR1 is SGHNT and CDR2 is YYREEE (reference sequence). Trimming shortened V by 0 bases and J by 5 bases, and 14 bases separated the two germline ends. CDR3 length: 16 residues. The CDR3 is CASSLGGHRGTGELFF. In nucleotides, the CDR3 is TGTGCCAGCAGCTTGGGCGGACACCGAGGGACCGGGGAGCTGTTTTTT.

This clone has more than one count but fewer than ten. V is TRBV27 and J is TRBJ2-3; tentative D call: TRBD2 (5 bases). The V end lost 5 bases, the J end lost 1 base, and 13 bases lay between the germline ends. Germline CDR1 and CDR2: MNHEY and SMNVEV (reference sequence). CDR3 length: 15 amino acids. CDR3 DNA: TGTGCCAGCAGTCAGCGGACCGCCCGCACAGATACGCAGTATTTT. The encoded protein is CASSQRTARTDTQYF.

The chain combines TRBV12-3 or TRBV12-4 with TRBJ1-5; D gene ambiguous. The CDR3 is made up of 11 amino acids. Trimming pared 7 bases from V and 9 bases from J, leaving 10 bases between. This CDR3 reads CASTREGPQHF. The CDR3 DNA reads as TGTGCCAGCACCCGCGAGGGGCCCCAGCATTTT.